This T cell receptor (beta chain) stems from a study of shared clonotypes between healthy human individuals. The CDR3 extends over 18 amino acids. Germline V gene sequence: CDR1 SGHRS, CDR2 YFSETQ. Trimming cost V 0 bases and J 0 bases, with 17 bases left between them. Assay: immunoSEQ multiplex PCR; the TCRdb copy retains only in-frame clones and omits some. The sample lists about 1.5 million clones; approximately 98% were seen once. Overall study results and limits: Incompleteness in sorted-subset sequencing, despite large depth, was shown by rarefaction. Genetic and exposure-history diversity was limited by the small donor number.

To note about this clone: Antigen specificity is unknown.

The sequence derives from a young man in good health. V is TRBV5-1 and J is TRBJ2-3, with D possibly being TRBD2 (6 bases). Sample: naive CD4+ T cells sorted from blood. Subset indicated: CD45RA+ positively selected. The CDR3 is CASSLVRSGDASTDTQYF. The CDR3 nucleotides are TGCGCCAGCAGCTTGGTGCGTAGCGGAGATGCTAGCACAGATACGCAGTATTTT.